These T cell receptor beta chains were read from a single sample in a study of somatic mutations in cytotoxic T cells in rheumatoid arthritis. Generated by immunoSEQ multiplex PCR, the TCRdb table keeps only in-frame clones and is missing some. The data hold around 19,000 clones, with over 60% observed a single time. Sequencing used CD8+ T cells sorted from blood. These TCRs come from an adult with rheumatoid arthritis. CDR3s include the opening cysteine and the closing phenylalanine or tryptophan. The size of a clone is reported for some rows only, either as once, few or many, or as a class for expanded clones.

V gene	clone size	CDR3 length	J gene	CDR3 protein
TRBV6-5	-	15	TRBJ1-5	CASSYPSPRGQPQHF
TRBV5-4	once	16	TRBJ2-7	CASSLGTSAFLYEQYF
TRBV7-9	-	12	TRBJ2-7	CASSSGQGEQYF
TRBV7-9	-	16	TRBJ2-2	CASSLAHWGQSGELFF
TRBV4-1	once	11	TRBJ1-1	CASSTRQGTFF
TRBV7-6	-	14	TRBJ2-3	CASSLGLPGDTQYF
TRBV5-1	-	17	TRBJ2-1	CASSPGLAGGSYNEQFF
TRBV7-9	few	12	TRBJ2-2	CACDRNTGELFF
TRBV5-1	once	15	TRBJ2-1	CASSWTSGNYNEQFF
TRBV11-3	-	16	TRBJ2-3	CASSLRHGGLTDTQYF
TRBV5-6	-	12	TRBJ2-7	CASSSFRAGEHF
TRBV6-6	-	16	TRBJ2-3	CASSPYGRAGTDTQYF
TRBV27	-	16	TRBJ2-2	CASTIQGQLNTGELFF
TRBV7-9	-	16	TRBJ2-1	CASSGRDSRSYNEQFF
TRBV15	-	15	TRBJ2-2	CATEDGDRVYGELFF
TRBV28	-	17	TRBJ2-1	CASSTQSQRGGLNEQFF
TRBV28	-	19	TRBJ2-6	CASSLFRGGRLSGANVLTF
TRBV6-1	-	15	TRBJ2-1	CASKKDRGLYNEQFF
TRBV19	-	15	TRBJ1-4	CASSPGGAANEKLFF
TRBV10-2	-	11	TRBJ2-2	CASRSAGELFF
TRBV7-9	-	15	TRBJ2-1	CASSSQGASYNEQFF
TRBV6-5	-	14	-	CASRYLAGGYEQYF
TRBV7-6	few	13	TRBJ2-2	CASSPLSAGELFF
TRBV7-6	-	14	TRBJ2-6	CASSGGSGANVLTF
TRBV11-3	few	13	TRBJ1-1	CASSGTGGLEAFF
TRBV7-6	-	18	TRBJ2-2	CASSLAPLASANTGELFF
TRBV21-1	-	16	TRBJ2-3	CASSKRLAGSTDTQYF
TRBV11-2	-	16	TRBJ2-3	CASSLVLGQGTDTQYF
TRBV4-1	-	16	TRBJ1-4	CASSPAVSTTNEKLFF
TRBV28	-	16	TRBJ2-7	CASSFGDRGRGYEQYF
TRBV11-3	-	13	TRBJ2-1	CASGWDVDNEQFF
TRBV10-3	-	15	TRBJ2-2	CAIRADGGYTGELFF
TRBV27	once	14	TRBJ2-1	CASSPSLTVNEQFF
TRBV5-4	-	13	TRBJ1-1	CASSFWGNTEAFF
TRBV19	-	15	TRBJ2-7	CASSLNSGSPYEQYF
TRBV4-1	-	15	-	CASSHRQGGGYEQYF
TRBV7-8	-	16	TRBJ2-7	CASRAAASGSLYEQYF
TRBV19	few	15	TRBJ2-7	CASSIGDRGQNEQYF
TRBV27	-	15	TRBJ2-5	CASSLSPGLVWTQYF
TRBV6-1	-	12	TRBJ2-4	CASLSDSNIQYF
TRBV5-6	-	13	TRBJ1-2	CASSSAGSYGYTF
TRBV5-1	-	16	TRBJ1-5	CASSLVPGGGNQPQHF
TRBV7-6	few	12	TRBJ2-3	CASSRLGDTQYF
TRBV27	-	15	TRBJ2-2	CASSLTGGGLRELFF
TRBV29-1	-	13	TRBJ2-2	CSGLVRVTGELFF
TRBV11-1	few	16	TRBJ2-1	CASSLVAGGVYNEQFF
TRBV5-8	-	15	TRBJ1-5	CASSVWWGNNQPQHF
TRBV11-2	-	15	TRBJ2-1	CASSPQGNLHNEQFF
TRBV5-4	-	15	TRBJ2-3	CASSPFAAPTDTQYF
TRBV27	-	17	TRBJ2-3	CASGTRTSGASTDTQYF
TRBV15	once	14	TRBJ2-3	CATSAGVSSDTQYF